Detailed here is one T cell receptor beta chain. Its antigen is unknown. Within one base of it there is no much larger clone, and no base qualities were kept. These data originate in a study of T cell responses to AZD1222 COVID-19 vaccine (dated by TCRdb to the early 2020s). Background on the whole study: A total of about 240 trial participants underwent TCR sequencing, of whom about 210 received two doses of AZD1222 and about 26 received two doses of the MenACWY control vaccine. Trial participants were enrolled by age into subgroups of 18-55, 56-69 and 70-plus years, and roughly 150, 30 and 60 TCR-sequenced participants, respectively, were included in these subgroups.

The CDR3 regions of human TCRbeta chains were analyzed by immunosequencing. The authors' pipeline ran thus. TCRs in the repertoires were matched against a reference library of SARS-CoV-2-specific TCRs that had been generated with the MIRA antigen-specificity platform. Breadth was defined as the fraction of unique TCRs that were SARS-CoV-2-associated. Depth was defined as the fraction of total T cells that were SARS-CoV-2-associated. Using the MIRA data, every spike-specific TCR was mapped to the spike region that the TCR reacted to and assigned to either a CD4 or a CD8 class. Log10-transformed breadth and depth values were compared by one-way ANOVA with Sidak's multiple comparisons tests. In TCRdb, the immuneACCESS table is reduced to in-frame sequences with V and J assigned. These tables do not hold every clone; where another copy was compared, an unresolved V gene accounts for under half, and the others remain unexplained. Clone size and V and J calls were adopted from that table, with D and trimming inferred from the DNA. This sample holds some 130,000 clones; over 80% were observed only once. Approximately 6.8% of the sample comes from the top ten.

The time point label, read with the paper, signifies: about 28 days (+/-7) after the second vaccine dose. AZD1222 recipients with second doses at about 4 weeks or about 12 weeks were pooled, because spike-specific TCR depth and breadth did not differ between schedules. Samples from vaccinated people were obtained from the UK trials COV001 and COV002, which included a single-blind randomized controlled phase 2/3 trial of AZD1222 (ChAdOx1 nCoV-19) in healthy adults. For TCRbeta chain sequencing, PBMC samples from trial participants were taken at day 0 and at day 28 after the second dose. General findings and caveats noted by the study authors: Epitopes outside the regions mutated in the B.1.351 and B.1.1.7 variants were reportedly recognized by nearly half of the unique spike-specific TCRs. In the small 56-69-year group, the increase in depth fell short of significance, most likely because of low power. Vaccine-associated CD4 TCRs spanned the whole spike protein, with dominant responses in regions 160-218 and 743-854. A significant rise in spike-specific TCR breadth and depth was observed after two AZD1222 doses relative to day 0 and relative to MenACWY recipients. Participants were mostly white British, with more females than males. The authors suggested clonal diversity may have been underestimated. Conclusions about previously exposed vaccinees were limited because only six AZD1222 recipients were SARS-CoV-2 seropositive at baseline. Because no day 14 peak-response samples were available, the repertoires could be characterized only after the peak T cell response.

Trimming at the junction amounts to 5 bases on V and 5 bases on J, and the germline ends lie 15 bases apart. The cysteine opens and the phenylalanine closes a CDR3 of 14 amino acids. Only the CDR3 region is kept as DNA, spanning 42 bases read in frame from base 1. Per the germline V gene (reference sequence), LGHDT is the CDR1 and YNNKEL is the CDR2. The rearrangement joined TRBV3-1 (or the pseudogene TRBV3-2) to TRBJ1-2; a confident D gene designation cannot be given. The receptor was derived from an adult who received the AZD1222 COVID-19 vaccine. The sequences come from peripheral blood, collected 28 days after the second AZD1222 dose. At the DNA level, the sequence is TGTGCCAGCAGCTTCCACCGAAACACTTATGGCTACACCTTC. Its protein product is CASSFHRNTYGYTF.